A selection of T cell receptor beta chains follows, all from one sample in a study of CD4+ T cells in melanoma. This table comes from immunoSEQ multiplex PCR, and its TCRdb copy is limited to in-frame clones, with some not included. The sample lists some 50,000 clones; 75% to 90% were seen once. The specimen was peripheral blood. All receptors derive from a human donor with melanoma. Both conserved end residues are part of each CDR3. Each record gives: J gene, D gene, clone size, V gene, CDR3 DNA, CDR3 protein. A D gene is named only where the DNA matches it firmly. Not every row has a clone size; where given, it reads once, few, many or a size class.

TRBJ2-2,.,.,TRBV30,TGTGCCTGGAGGACCTTCGCCGGGGAGCTGTTTTTT,CAWRTFAGELFF
TRBJ2-2,.,few,TRBV19,TGTGCCAGTAGTAACGCGAACACCGGGGAGCTGTTTTTT,CASSNANTGELFF
TRBJ2-2,.,.,TRBV9,TGTGCCAGCAGCGTAGCGACAGGTGCGAACACCGGGGAGCTGTTTTTT,CASSVATGANTGELFF
TRBJ1-5,.,.,TRBV7-7,TGTGCTAGCAGCTTAGCGCTAGGTCAGCCCCAGCATTTT,CASSLALGQPQHF
TRBJ2-7,.,.,TRBV9,TGTGCCAGCAGCGTTGGCGTTAGCTCCTACGAGCAGTACTTC,CASSVGVSSYEQYF
TRBJ1-1,.,.,TRBV10-1,TGCGCCAGCAGTGAGTCTAGGTCAGGTGGAGCTGAAGCTTTCTTT,CASSESRSGGAEAFF
TRBJ1-5,.,.,TRBV2,TGTGCCAGCAGTGATCCCCGCGTGGAGGATAGCAATCAGCCCCAGCATTTT,CASSDPRVEDSNQPQHF
TRBJ1-6,.,.,TRBV30,TGTGCCTGGGGGCAAGTCTCCTATAATTCACCCCTCCACTTT,CAWGQVSYNSPLHF
TRBJ2-2,TRBD1,.,TRBV7-7,TGTGCTAGCAGCCCCGACAGGGCCGGGGAGCTGTTTTTT,CASSPDRAGELFF
TRBJ2-2,TRBD2,.,TRBV9,TGTGCCAGCAGCCGGGAGGGGGTACATAACACCGGGGAGCTGTTTTTT,CASSREGVHNTGELFF
TRBJ1-2,.,few,TRBV6-4,TGTGCCAGCAGTTACCTTACAGGGACCAACTATGGCTACACCTTC,CASSYLTGTNYGYTF
TRBJ1-5,.,.,TRBV4-2,TGTGCCAGCAGCCAAGTTAGTGGGGAGGATCAGCCCCAGCATTTT,CASSQVSGEDQPQHF
TRBJ1-1,.,.,TRBV2,TGTGCCAGCAGCTATGGGACGGCCGAAGCTTTCTTT,CASSYGTAEAFF
TRBJ1-1,.,.,TRBV5-1,TGCGCCAGCAGCTTGGAAAGGGGAAGATCAACTGAAGCTTTCTTT,CASSLERGRSTEAFF
TRBJ2-7,.,few,TRBV10-2,TGCGCCAGCAGTGGGGGGGCCGCCTACGAGCAGTACTTC,CASSGGAAYEQYF
TRBJ1-5,.,.,TRBV18,TGTGCCAGCTCGTCCACCCCAGGGTGGACGAGCAATCAGCCCCAGCATTTT,CASSSTPGWTSNQPQHF
TRBJ1-1,.,.,TRBV28,TGTGCCAGCAGTTTATCAGGGTACACTGAAGCTTTCTTT,CASSLSGYTEAFF
TRBJ2-2,.,once,TRBV27,TGTGCCAGCAGTGTGAGTTTGGTCGGGGAGCTGTTTTTT,CASSVSLVGELFF
TRBJ1-2,TRBD1,.,TRBV6-5,TGTGCCAGCAGTACAGGGGGAGCTAACTATGGCTACACCTTC,CASSTGGANYGYTF
TRBJ2-3,TRBD2,.,TRBV6-1,TGTGCCAGCAGTGATCGGGGGGGCGTAGATACGCAGTATTTT,CASSDRGGVDTQYF
TRBJ2-3,.,.,TRBV4-2,TGTGCCAGCAGCCGAGAGCGGGTTTGGACAGATACGCAGTATTTT,CASSRERVWTDTQYF
TRBJ1-4,.,.,TRBV28,TGTGCCAGCAGTTTTTATTTACAGGGTAATGAAAAACTGTTTTTT,CASSFYLQGNEKLFF
TRBJ2-1,TRBD2,.,TRBV4-1,TGCGCCAGCAGCCAAGACGGGCCGCCTAGCGGGGGGGCGGGCAATGAGCAGTTCTTC,CASSQDGPPSGGAGNEQFF
TRBJ1-4,.,.,TRBV15,TGTGCCACCAGCAGAGGGCTTTTGAGGGGCCTGGGTGAAAAACTGTTTTTT,CATSRGLLRGLGEKLFF
TRBJ2-7,.,.,TRBV28,TGTGCCAGCAGTTTATCCCTCGAGCAGTACTTC,CASSLSLEQYF
TRBJ2-7,.,.,TRBV7-9,TGTGCCAGCAGCTTCCAGGGAGAAAGCTACGAGCAGTACTTC,CASSFQGESYEQYF
TRBJ2-7,.,.,TRBV7-8,TGTGCCAGCAGCCACCGCTACGAGCAGTACTTC,CASSHRYEQYF
TRBJ2-1,.,few,TRBV9,TGTGCCAGCAGTTCTCATAGCGGCCAGCAGTTCTTC,CASSSHSGQQFF
TRBJ2-1,TRBD2,.,TRBV27,TGTGCCAGCAGTTTCTTTGCGGGGGGACCCAATGAGCAGTTCTTC,CASSFFAGGPNEQFF
TRBJ2-5,.,.,TRBV2,TGTGCCAGCAGCCCCCTCCTGGGACCGACGAGGACCCAGTACTTC,CASSPLLGPTRTQYF
TRBJ2-7,.,.,TRBV19,TGTGCCAGTAGTATTTCGACAGGACTCGCGATCGAGCAGTACTTC,CASSISTGLAIEQYF
TRBJ1-2,.,.,TRBV6-6,TGTGCCAGCAGTTCTGTTACAGGGACCTTAGGGGATGGCTACACCTTC,CASSSVTGTLGDGYTF
TRBJ1-3,.,.,TRBV5-1,TGCGCCAGCAGCTTGGATATAGGCTCTGGAAACACCATATATTTT,CASSLDIGSGNTIYF